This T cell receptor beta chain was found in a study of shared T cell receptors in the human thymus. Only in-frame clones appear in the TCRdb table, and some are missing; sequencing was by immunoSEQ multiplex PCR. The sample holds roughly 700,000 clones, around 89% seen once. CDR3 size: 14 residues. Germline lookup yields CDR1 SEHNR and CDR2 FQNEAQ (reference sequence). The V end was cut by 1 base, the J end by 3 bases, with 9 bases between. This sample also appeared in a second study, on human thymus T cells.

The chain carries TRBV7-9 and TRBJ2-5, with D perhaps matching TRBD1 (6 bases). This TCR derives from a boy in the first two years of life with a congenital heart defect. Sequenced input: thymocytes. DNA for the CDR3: TGTGCCAGCAGCTTAGAGGACAGAGAAGAGACCCAGTACTTC. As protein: CASSLEDREETQYF.